This entry describes one TCR beta chain. Its specificity is unknown. Peripheral blood from each donor was collected in a volume of ten milliliters. The data derive from a study of blood T cells in healthy people across ages. Whole-study findings and limits: The diversity estimates, figures obtained from one million T cells, were considered underestimates.

A second PCR of 7 to 11 cycles used a sample-barcoded 5' primer and a J-beta primer mix. One entry per CDR3 protein results from TCRdb running MiXCR on the 5' RACE reads. The sample includes about 640,000 distinct CDR3 sequences, about 53% of them seen just once. Sequenced: blood. The origin of this receptor is a man in his 60s in good health.

The CDR3 is CASNQGISSDTQYF. CDR3 bases: TGTGCCAGCAACCAGGGCATTTCTTCGGATACGCAGTATTTT. The chain joins TRBV13 to TRBJ2-3; TRBD1 is a possible D gene (5 bases). CDR3 length equals 14 residues. V gave up 7 bases and J gave up 6 bases, with 17 bases separating them. Per the germline V gene, CDR1 is PRHDT and CDR2 is FYEKMQ (reference sequence).